This T cell receptor (beta chain) was sequenced in a study of T cells in Graves' hyperthyroidism and ophthalmopathy. The investigators amplified TCR beta CDR3 regions from RNA transcripts. The TCR CDR3 first-round RT-PCR relied on the HTBI primer set. TCRdb re-analysed the multiplex PCR reads in MiXCR, keeping a single row per CDR3 protein. The sample lists hundreds of thousands of distinct CDR3 sequences; under 15% were seen once. General study results and limits: Blood samples included most of the expanded thyroid clonotypes exceeding 0.001.

Patients showing uncontrolled infection, other autoimmune disease, pregnancy or lactation were ineligible. Clinical symptoms, serum thyroxine and TRAb, thyroid ultrasound and orbital computed tomography together formed the diagnostic basis. The table lists this clonotype with a few counts. The antigen is undetermined. The sample taken for sequencing was blood. The TCR was taken from a woman aged 18-35 years with Graves' hyperthyroidism.

CDR3 in DNA: TGCGCCAGCAGCCAAGAGTTAGCGGGAGTTAGGAATGAGCAGTTCTTC. It specifies CASSQELAGVRNEQFF. The chain couples TRBV4-3 to TRBJ2-1; TRBD2 matches 9 bases. CDR3 length: 16 residues. V gave up 0 bases and J gave up 7 bases; unmatched junction bases: 7. The germline CDR1 and CDR2 sequences are LGHNA and YSLEER.